Described below is a single T cell receptor (beta chain) sequence and its context. This sample stems from a study of T cell responses to AZD1222 COVID-19 vaccine. This CDR3 is built from 16 residues. Trimming removed 2 bases from V and 4 bases from J, with 18 bases in between. Germline lookup yields CDR1 LGHNA and CDR2 YNFKEQ. Clones were read by immunoSEQ multiplex PCR, and TCRdb kept only the in-frame ones, dropping some. The sample includes about 110,000 clones, more than 70% of them seen just once. The clonotype originates from an adult in good health. The V call is TRBV4-2, the J call TRBJ2-7; a possible D gene is TRBD1 (5 bases). This specimen was peripheral blood, taken on day 0 of AZD1222 vaccination. Here the CDR3 reads CASSQLWQGNGYEQYF. The DNA of the CDR3 is TGTGCCAGCAGCCAACTATGGCAGGGAAACGGATACGAGCAGTACTTC.